The entry that follows covers one T cell receptor beta chain sequence. Its target antigen remains unknown. Per-nucleotide qualities are absent, and no much larger clonotype sits a single base away. This entry is derived from a study of T cell responses to AZD1222 COVID-19 vaccine (dated by TCRdb to about 2021). Turning to the overall study: TCR sequencing covered over 230 trial participants: 200 to 220 given two doses of AZD1222 and about 26 given two doses of MenACWY control vaccine. Trial participants were enrolled into age subgroups of 18-55, 56-69 and 70-plus years, which contained about 150, 28 and 57 TCR-sequenced participants, respectively. Study-wide findings and limitations: Conclusions about previously exposed vaccinees were limited because only six AZD1222 recipients were SARS-CoV-2 seropositive at baseline. Participants were mostly white British and included more females than males, and it was suggested by the authors that clonal diversity may have been underestimated. The vaccine-associated CD4 TCRs covered the entire spike protein, and the dominant responses fell in regions 160-218 and 743-854. The 56-69-year group was small, and its depth increase did not reach significance, likely because of low power. Nearly half of unique spike-specific TCRs reportedly recognized epitopes outside regions mutated in the B.1.351 and B.1.1.7 variants. Because no day 14 peak-response samples were available, the repertoires could be characterized only after the peak T cell response. A significant rise in spike-specific TCR breadth and depth was observed after two AZD1222 doses relative to day 0 and relative to MenACWY recipients.

Taken with the paper, the label for time point translates to: about 28 days (+/-7) after the second vaccine dose. Because spike-specific TCR depth and breadth did not differ between the two schedules, AZD1222 recipients who got a second dose at roughly 4 weeks were pooled with those who got a second dose at roughly 12 weeks. Vaccinee samples were obtained from the UK trials COV001 and COV002, which included a single-blind randomized controlled phase 2/3 trial of AZD1222 (ChAdOx1 nCoV-19) in healthy adults. For TCRbeta chain sequencing, PBMC samples were collected from trial participants at day 0 and at day 28 after the second dose. From a lookup of the germline V gene, CDR1 and CDR2 are LGHNA and YNFKEQ. A distance of 15 bases separates the germline ends of V and J, which lose 5 bases and 8 bases respectively. From the cysteine up to the phenylalanine, the CDR3 has a length of 13 residues. The kept DNA is CDR3 alone, 39 bases in frame from the first base.

The CDR3 regions of human TCRbeta chains were analyzed by immunosequencing. On the study's bioinformatics: Repertoire TCRs were checked for matches against a reference library of SARS-CoV-2-specific TCRs that had been generated using the MIRA antigen-specificity platform. Breadth was defined as the fraction of unique TCRs that were SARS-CoV-2-associated, and depth was defined as the fraction of total T cells that were SARS-CoV-2-associated. Using the MIRA data, each spike-specific TCR was assigned both to the spike region to which the TCR was reactive and to a CD4 or CD8 class. Log10-transformed breadth and depth values were compared by one-way ANOVA with Sidak's multiple comparisons tests. TCRdb took over this immuneACCESS table, retaining in-frame rearrangements with V and J assigned. Such tables are incomplete; in checked studies, under half of the missing clones stem from an unresolved V gene, and the remainder is unexplained. D and trimming were read from the DNA, whereas the V and J calls and clone size are those reported in that table. This sample lists 90,000 to 110,000 clones; about 91% were detected once. The ten most abundant clones make up 35% to 50% of the sample.

The sequences come from peripheral blood, collected 28 days after the second AZD1222 dose. This TCR came from an adult who received the AZD1222 COVID-19 vaccine. The rearranged segments are TRBV4-2 and TRBJ1-1; there is no confident call for the D gene. The CDR3 here reads CASSARRLTEAFF. The DNA sequence reads TGTGCCAGCAGCGCCCGACGGTTAACAGAAGCTTTCTTT.